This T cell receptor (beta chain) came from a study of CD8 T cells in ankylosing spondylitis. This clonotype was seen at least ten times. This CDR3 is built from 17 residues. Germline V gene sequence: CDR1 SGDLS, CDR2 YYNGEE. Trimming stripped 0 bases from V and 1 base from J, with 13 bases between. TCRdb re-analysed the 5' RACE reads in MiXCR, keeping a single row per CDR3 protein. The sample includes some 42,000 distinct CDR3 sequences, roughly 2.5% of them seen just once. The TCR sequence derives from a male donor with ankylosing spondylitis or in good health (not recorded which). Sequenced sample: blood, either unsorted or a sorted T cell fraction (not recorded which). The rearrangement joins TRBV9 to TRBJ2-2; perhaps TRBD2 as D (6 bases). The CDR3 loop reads CASSVASSGLNTGELFF. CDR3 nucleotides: TGTGCCAGCAGCGTAGCGAGTAGCGGTTTGAACACCGGGGAGCTGTTTTTT.